This TCR beta chain comes out of a study of blood T cell repertoires in COVID-19. Assay used: immunoSEQ multiplex PCR; TCRdb lists only in-frame clones, some missing. The table includes about 220,000 clones, over 70% detected once. This CDR3 spans 15 amino acids. Trimming stripped 3 bases from V and 0 bases from J, with 11 bases between. CDR1 is KGHSH, CDR2 LQKENI, per germline. Sequencing was performed on peripheral blood. The receptor was derived from a woman in her 70s with acute or convalescent COVID-19. The chain couples TRBV18 to TRBJ1-1, with D unresolved. CDR3 loop: CASSPSESMNTEAFF. For the CDR3, the DNA is TGTGCCAGCTCACCGAGCGAGTCCATGAACACTGAAGCTTTCTTT.